This T cell receptor beta chain was identified during a study of T cell repertoires in cytomegalovirus infection. The wider study: An indication of both CMV infection and matching HLA type came from public TCR beta signatures. Study results and limitations: Totalled public TCR beta family frequency picked out people who carried CMV plus the relevant HLA.

The CDR3 contains 10 residues. Per the germline V gene, CDR1 is SQVTM and CDR2 is ANQGSEA. J was trimmed by 9 bases and V by 4 bases; bases with no gene match: 2. Remarks on this clonotype: Its antigen is not known.

From the reads, TCRdb called clonotypes with MiXCR, one entry per CDR3 protein. Among 740,000 or so distinct CDR3 sequences, roughly 35% were seen once, and the ten largest hold about 2.8%. Source material: PBMCs. This TCR was recovered from a human donor in good health (CMV status not recorded). Some clones in this sample may be carry-over from other donors' samples. The chain joins TRBV29-1 to TRBJ1-1, with 7 nucleotides matching TRBD1. CDR3 in DNA: TGCAGCGTTGCGGGACAGCAAGCTTTCTTT. Encoded protein: CSVAGQQAFF. Full variable domain (rest looked up from reference TRBV29-1 and TRBJ1-1): SAVISQKPSRDICQRGTSLTIQCQVDSQVTMMFWYRQQPGQSLTLIATANQGSEATYESGFVIDKFPISRPNLTFSTLTVSNMSPEDSSIYLCSVAGQQAFFGQGTRLTVV.